This T cell receptor (beta chain) was identified during a study of blood T cells in healthy people across ages. A second PCR of 7 to 11 cycles used a sample-barcoded 5' primer and a J-beta primer mix. One entry per CDR3 protein, called by TCRdb with MiXCR from the 5' RACE reads. The sample has about 1.5 million distinct CDR3 sequences; roughly 43% are singletons. Trimming took 7 bases from V and 4 from J; bases not matched to a gene: 13. Germline-derived CDR1 and CDR2 are MNHEY and SMNVEV (reference sequence). CDR3 size: 15 residues. The V gene is TRBV27, the J gene TRBJ2-7, with TRBD2 matching over 7 bases. The sequencing sample was made of blood. The sequence was obtained from a woman under 30 in good health. The CDR3 DNA sequence: TGTGCCAGCACCCTTGGACTAGGACGATCGTACGAGCAGTACTTC. It specifies CASTLGLGRSYEQYF.